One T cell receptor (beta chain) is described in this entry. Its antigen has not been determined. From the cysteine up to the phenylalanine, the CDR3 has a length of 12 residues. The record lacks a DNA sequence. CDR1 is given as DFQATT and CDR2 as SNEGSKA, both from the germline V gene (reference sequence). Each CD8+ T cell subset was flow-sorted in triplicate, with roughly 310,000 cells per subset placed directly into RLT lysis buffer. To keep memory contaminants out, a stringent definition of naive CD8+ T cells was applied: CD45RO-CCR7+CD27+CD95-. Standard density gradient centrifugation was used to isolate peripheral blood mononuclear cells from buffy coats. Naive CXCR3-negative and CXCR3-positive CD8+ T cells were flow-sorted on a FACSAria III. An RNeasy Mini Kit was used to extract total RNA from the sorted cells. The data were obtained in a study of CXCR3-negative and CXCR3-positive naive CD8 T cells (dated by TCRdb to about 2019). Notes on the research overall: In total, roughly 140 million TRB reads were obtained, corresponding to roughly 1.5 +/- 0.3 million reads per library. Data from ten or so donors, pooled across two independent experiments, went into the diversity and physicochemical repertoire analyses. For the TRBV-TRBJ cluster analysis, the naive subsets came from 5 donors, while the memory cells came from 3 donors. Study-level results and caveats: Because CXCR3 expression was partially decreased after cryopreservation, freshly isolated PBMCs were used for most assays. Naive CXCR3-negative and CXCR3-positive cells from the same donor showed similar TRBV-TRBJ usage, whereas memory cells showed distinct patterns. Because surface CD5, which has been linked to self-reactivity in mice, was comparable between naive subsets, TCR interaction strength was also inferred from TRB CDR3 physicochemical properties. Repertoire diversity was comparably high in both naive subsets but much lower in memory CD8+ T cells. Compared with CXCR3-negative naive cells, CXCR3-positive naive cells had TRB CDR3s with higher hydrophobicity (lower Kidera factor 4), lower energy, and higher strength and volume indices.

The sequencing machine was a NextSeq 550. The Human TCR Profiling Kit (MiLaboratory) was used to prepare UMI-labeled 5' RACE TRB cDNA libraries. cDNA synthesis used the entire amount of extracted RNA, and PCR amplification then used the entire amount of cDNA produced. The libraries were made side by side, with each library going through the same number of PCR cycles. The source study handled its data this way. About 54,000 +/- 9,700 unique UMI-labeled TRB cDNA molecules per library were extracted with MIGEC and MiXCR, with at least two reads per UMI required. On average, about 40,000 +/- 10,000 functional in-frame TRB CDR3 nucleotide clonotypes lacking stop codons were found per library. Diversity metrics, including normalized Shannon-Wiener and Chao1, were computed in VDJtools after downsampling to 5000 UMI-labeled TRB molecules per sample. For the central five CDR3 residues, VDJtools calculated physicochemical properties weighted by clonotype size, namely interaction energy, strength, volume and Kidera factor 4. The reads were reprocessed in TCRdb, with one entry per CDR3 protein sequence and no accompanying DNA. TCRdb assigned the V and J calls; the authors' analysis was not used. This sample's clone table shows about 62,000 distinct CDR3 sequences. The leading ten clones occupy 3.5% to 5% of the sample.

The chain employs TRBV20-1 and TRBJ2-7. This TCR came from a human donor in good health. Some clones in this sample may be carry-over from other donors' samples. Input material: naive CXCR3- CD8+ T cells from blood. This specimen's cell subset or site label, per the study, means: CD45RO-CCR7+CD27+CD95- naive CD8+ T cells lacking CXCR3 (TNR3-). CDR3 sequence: CSATRGSYEQYF.